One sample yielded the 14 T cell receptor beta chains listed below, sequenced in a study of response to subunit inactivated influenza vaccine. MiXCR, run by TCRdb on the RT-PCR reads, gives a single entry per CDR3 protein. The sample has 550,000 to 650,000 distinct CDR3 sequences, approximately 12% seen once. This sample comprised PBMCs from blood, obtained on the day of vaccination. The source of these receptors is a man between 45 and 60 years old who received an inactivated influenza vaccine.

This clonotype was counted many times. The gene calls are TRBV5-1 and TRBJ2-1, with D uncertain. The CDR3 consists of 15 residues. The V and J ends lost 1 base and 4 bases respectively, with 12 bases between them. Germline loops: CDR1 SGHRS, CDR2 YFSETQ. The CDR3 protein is CASSLILGMYNEQFF. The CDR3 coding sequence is TGCGCCAGCAGCTTGATCTTGGGGATGTACAATGAGCAGTTCTTC.

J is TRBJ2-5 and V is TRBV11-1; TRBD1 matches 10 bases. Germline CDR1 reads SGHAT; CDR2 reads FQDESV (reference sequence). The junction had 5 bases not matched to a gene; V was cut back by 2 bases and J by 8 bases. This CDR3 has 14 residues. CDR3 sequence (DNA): TGTGCCAGCAGCTTAATCGGGACAGGGGCAACCCAGTACTTC. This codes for CASSLIGTGATQYF.

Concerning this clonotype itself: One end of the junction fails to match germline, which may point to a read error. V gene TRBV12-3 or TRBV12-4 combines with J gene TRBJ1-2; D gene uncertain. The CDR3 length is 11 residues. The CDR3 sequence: CASSLGGGTDF. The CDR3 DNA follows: TGTGCCAGCAGTTTGGGCGGTGGAACGGACTTC.

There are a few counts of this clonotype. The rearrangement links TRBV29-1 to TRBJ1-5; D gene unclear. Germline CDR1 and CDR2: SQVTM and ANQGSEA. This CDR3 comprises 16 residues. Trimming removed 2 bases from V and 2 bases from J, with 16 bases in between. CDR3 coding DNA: TGCAGCGTTGAACGACCACTACCGAGGGGCAATCAGCCCCAGCATTTT. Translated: CSVERPLPRGNQPQHF.

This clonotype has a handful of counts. The CDR3 bases are TGTGCCAGCAGCCATACAGGGGCTGAGACCCAGTACTTC. This sequence encodes CASSHTGAETQYF. V is TRBV7-9 and J is TRBJ2-5; 7 bases line up with TRBD1. Germline lookup yields CDR1 SEHNR and CDR2 FQNEAQ (reference sequence). The CDR3 length is 13 residues. Trimming at V came to 5 bases and at J to 5 bases, leaving 5 bases not matched to a gene.

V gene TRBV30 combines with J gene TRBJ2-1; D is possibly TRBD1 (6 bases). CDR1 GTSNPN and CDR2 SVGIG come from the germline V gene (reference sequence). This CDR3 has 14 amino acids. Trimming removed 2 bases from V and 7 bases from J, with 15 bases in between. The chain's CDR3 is CAWSSRDNLNEQFF. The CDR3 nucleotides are TGTGCCTGGAGTAGTCGGGACAACTTAAATGAGCAGTTCTTC. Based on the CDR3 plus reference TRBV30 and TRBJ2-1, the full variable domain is SQTIHQWPATLVQPVGSPLSLECTVEGTSNPNLYWYRQAAGRGLQLLFYSVGIGQISSEVPQNLSASRPQDRQFILSSKKLLLSDSGFYLCAWSSRDNLNEQFFGPGTRLTVL.

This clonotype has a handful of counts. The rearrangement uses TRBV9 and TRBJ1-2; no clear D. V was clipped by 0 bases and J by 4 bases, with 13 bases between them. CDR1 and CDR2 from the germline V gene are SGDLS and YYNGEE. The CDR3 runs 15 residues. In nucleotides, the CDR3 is TGTGCCAGCAGCGTAGATCCTTCATCGAGCTATGGCTACACCTTC. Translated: CASSVDPSSSYGYTF.

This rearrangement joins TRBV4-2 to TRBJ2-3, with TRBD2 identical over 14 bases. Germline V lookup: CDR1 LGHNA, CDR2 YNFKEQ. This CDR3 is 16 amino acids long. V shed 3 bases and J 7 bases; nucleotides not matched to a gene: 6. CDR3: CASSQTSGRDLNTQYF. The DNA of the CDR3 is TGTGCCAGCAGCCAGACTAGCGGGAGGGACTTAAATACGCAGTATTTT.

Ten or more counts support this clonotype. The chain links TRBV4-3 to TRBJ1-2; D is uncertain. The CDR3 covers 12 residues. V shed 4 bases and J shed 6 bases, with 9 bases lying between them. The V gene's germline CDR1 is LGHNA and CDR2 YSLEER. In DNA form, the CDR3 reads TGCGCCAGCAGCCGTGTAGGGAATGGCTACACCTTC. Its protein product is CASSRVGNGYTF.

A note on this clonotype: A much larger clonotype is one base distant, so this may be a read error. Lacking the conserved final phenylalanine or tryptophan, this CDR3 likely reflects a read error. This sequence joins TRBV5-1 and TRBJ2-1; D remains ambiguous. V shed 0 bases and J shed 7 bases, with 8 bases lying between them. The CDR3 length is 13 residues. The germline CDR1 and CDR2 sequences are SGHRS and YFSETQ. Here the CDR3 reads CASSLVYQNEQFI. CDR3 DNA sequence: TGCGCCAGCAGCTTGGTATACCAGAATGAGCAGTTCATC.

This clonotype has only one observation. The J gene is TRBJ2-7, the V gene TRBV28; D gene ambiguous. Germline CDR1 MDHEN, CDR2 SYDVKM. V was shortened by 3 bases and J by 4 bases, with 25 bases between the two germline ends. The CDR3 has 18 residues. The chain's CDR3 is CASSFALGDRPWVYEQYF. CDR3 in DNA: TGTGCCAGCAGTTTTGCCCTTGGTGATAGGCCTTGGGTTTACGAGCAGTACTTC.

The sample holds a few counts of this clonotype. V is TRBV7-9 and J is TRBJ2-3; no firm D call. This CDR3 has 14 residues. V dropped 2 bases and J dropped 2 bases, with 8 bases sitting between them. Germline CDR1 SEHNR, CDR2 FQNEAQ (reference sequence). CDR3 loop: CASSLSDNTDTQYF. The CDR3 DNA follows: TGTGCCAGCAGCTTAAGCGACAACACAGATACGCAGTATTTT.

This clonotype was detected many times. CDR3 in DNA: TGTGCCAGCAGTTATCTTGGGGTCCAAGAGACCCAGTACTTC. Translation gives CASSYLGVQETQYF. The chain uses TRBV6-2 or TRBV6-3 and TRBJ2-5; D remains unclear. The CDR3 is 14 residues long. Deletions cut 3 bases from V and 1 base from J, with 9 bases between. CDR1 is MNHEY, CDR2 SVGEGT, per germline.

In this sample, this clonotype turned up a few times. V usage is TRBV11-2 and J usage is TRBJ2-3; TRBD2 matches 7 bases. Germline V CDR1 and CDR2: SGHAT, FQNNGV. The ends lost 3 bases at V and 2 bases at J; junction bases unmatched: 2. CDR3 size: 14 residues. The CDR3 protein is CASSLSGATDTQYF. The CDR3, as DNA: TGTGCCAGCAGCTTGAGCGGGGCCACAGATACGCAGTATTTT. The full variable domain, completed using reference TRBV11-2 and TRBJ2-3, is EAGVAQSPRYKIIEKRQSVAFWCNPISGHATLYWYQQILGQGPKLLIQFQNNGVVDDSQLPKDRFSAERLKGVDSTLKIQPAKLEDSAVYLCASSLSGATDTQYFGPGTRLTVL.